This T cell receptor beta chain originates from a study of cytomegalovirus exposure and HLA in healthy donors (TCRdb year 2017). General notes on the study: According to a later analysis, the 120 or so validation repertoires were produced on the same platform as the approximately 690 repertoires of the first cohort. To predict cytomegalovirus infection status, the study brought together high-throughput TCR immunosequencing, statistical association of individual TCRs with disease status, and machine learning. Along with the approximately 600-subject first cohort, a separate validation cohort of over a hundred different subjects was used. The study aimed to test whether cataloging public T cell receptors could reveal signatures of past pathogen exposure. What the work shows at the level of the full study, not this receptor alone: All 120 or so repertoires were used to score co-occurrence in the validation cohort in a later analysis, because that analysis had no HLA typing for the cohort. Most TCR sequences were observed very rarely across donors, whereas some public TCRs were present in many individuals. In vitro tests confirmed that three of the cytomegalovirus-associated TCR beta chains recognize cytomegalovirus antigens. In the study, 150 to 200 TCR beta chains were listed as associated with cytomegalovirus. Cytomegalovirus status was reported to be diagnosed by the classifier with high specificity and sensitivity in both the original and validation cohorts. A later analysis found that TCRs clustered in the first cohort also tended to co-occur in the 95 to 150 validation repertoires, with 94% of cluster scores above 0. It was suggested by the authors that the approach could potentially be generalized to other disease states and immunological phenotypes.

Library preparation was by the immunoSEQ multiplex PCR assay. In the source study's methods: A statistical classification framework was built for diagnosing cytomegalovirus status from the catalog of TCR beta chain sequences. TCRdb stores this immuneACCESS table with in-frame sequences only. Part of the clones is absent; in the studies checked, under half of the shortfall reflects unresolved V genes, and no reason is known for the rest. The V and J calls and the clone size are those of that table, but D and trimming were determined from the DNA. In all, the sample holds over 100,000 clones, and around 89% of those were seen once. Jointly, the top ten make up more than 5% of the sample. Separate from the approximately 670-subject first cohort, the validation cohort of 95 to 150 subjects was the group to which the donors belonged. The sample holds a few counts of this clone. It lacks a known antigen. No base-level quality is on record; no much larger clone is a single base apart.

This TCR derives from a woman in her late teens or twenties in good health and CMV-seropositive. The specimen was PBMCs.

The DNA reads TGTGCCAGCTCACCAACAGGGAGCTCCTACGAGCAGTACTTC. Its amino acids are CASSPTGSSYEQYF. Recombination connected TRBV18 to TRBJ2-7; the D segment could be TRBD1, given 6 matching bases. V drops 2 bases and J drops 0 bases, leaving 8 bases in between. CDR1 and CDR2 (KGHSH, LQKENI) derive from the germline V gene. From the cysteine up to the phenylalanine, the CDR3 has a length of 14 residues. Solely the CDR3 DNA is kept, with 42 bases framed from the first base.